The 12 T cell receptor beta chains reported below all come from one sample, sequenced in a study of neurological immune-mediated disorders. TCRdb ran MiXCR on the 5' RACE reads and lists one entry per CDR3 protein. The sample lists tens of thousands of distinct CDR3 sequences, around 14% occurring once. Sequencing input: PBMCs. The receptors were gathered from a woman in her forties or fifties in good health.

CDR3 residues: CASSLGLAAYNEQFF. CDR3 DNA sequence: TGCGCCAGCAGCTTGGGACTAGCGGCTTACAATGAGCAGTTCTTC. This sequence joins TRBV5-1 and TRBJ2-1; 9 nucleotides line up with TRBD2. The CDR3 covers 15 residues. The V and J ends lost 0 bases and 4 bases, in that order; junction bases with no gene match: 2. Germline-derived CDR1 and CDR2 are SGHRS and YFSETQ.

This clonotype was recorded many times. The genes are TRBV5-5 and TRBJ1-1; D possibly corresponds to TRBD1 (6 bases). V lost 6 bases and J 0 bases, leaving 9 bases between the germline ends. This CDR3 is built from 13 residues. In germline, CDR1 is SGHKS, CDR2 YYEKEE (reference sequence). The CDR3 region is CASNPGVNTEAFF. The DNA of the CDR3 is TGTGCCAGCAACCCAGGGGTGAACACTGAAGCTTTCTTT.

The chain carries TRBV20-1 and TRBJ2-3; unclear D gene. There are 16 residues in the CDR3. Germline loops: CDR1 DFQATT, CDR2 SNEGSKA (reference sequence). The ends were cut back, 1 base at V and 1 base at J, with 15 bases in the middle. CDR3 bases: TGCAGTGCTAGAGCCGCGAGCGTGGTGCGCACAGATACGCAGTATTTT. Translating it yields CSARAASVVRTDTQYF.

This clonotype showed up many times. The chain combines TRBV24-1 with TRBJ2-3; D is unclear. Germline loops: CDR1 KGHDR, CDR2 SFDVKD. Trimming stripped 4 bases from V and 0 bases from J, with 7 bases between. This CDR3 spans 14 amino acids. The CDR3 here is CATSERISTDTQYF. CDR3 nucleotides: TGTGCCACCAGTGAGAGGATTAGCACAGATACGCAGTATTTT.

This clonotype was seen repeatedly, ten times or more. The chain couples TRBV27 to TRBJ1-1, with unresolved D. Trimming shortened V by 7 bases and J by 1 base, and 10 bases separated the two germline ends. Germline lookup yields CDR1 MNHEY and CDR2 SMNVEV (reference sequence). There are 13 residues in the CDR3. CDR3 coding DNA: TGTGCCAGCAACAGACGCCAGAACACTGAAGCTTTCTTT. As protein: CASNRRQNTEAFF.

This clonotype came up a few times. This chain's CDR3 is CASSPDTTFYGYTF. Here the CDR3 DNA reads TGTGCCAGCAGCCCTGACACCACTTTCTATGGCTACACCTTC. This chain joins TRBV6-5 and TRBJ1-2, with unresolved D. Trimming cost V 6 bases and J 4 bases, with 15 bases left between them. The V gene's germline CDR1 is MNHEY and CDR2 SVGAGI. The CDR3 sequence is 14 residues long.

This sequence joins TRBV20-1 and TRBJ1-4; 8 nucleotides match TRBD1. V lost 1 base to trimming and J lost 0 bases; unmatched junction nucleotides: 4. CDR1 and CDR2 from the germline V gene are DFQATT and SNEGSKA (reference sequence). This CDR3 region has 16 residues. This CDR3 reads CSARVGTGSTNEKLFF. CDR3 DNA sequence: TGCAGTGCTAGAGTAGGGACAGGTTCAACTAATGAAAAACTGTTTTTT.

This chain connects TRBV20-1 to TRBJ2-2; 13 bases match TRBD2. V lost 3 bases, J lost 6 bases, and 4 bases stayed unmatched. The CDR3 contains 15 residues. Germline CDR1 is DFQATT and CDR2 is SNEGSKA (reference sequence). The CDR3 sequence: CSASTSGGEAGELFF. In DNA form, the CDR3 reads TGCAGTGCTAGCACTAGCGGGGGGGAAGCCGGGGAGCTGTTTTTT.

This clonotype showed up many times. The V gene is TRBV5-1, the J gene TRBJ1-4; D not resolved. Germline loops: CDR1 SGHRS, CDR2 YFSETQ. This CDR3 has 16 residues. Trimming took off 5 bases at V and 4 bases at J, with 18 bases between the two ends. The CDR3 bases are TGCGCCAGCAGTCGCAGTGAGGTTTCGGGTAATGAAAAACTGTTTTTT. Its protein product is CASSRSEVSGNEKLFF.

This clonotype was seen ten or more times. This chain joins TRBV6-6 and TRBJ2-3, with a weak D call TRBD1 (7 bases). Trimming removed 7 bases at V and 3 bases at J, with 14 bases between. There are 14 residues in the CDR3. The germline gives CDR1 MNHNY, CDR2 SVGAGI (reference sequence). CDR3 in amino acids: CASKQQGRTDTQYF. The CDR3 DNA follows: TGTGCCAGCAAACAACAGGGGAGGACAGATACGCAGTATTTT.

This clonotype came up many times. The chain is built from TRBV5-1 and TRBJ2-1, with TRBD2 identical over 8 bases. Germline assignment: CDR1 SGHRS and CDR2 YFSETQ. The CDR3 totals 15 residues. The trim removed 1 base at V and 9 bases at J, leaving 9 bases unmatched. The CDR3 sequence is CASSLYSGSVREQFF. The CDR3 DNA sequence: TGCGCCAGCAGCTTGTACAGCGGGAGTGTCCGTGAGCAGTTCTTC.

There are many counts of this clonotype. This chain connects TRBV29-1 to TRBJ1-1; 10 positions match TRBD1. CDR1 and CDR2 from the germline V gene are SQVTM and ANQGSEA. The V gene end was trimmed by 7 bases and the J gene end by 6 bases; junction bases not matched to a gene: 5. This CDR3 contains 12 residues. The CDR3 DNA is TGCAGCGCGGGACAGGGGACCGCTGAAGCTTTCTTT. Its protein is CSAGQGTAEAFF.